The 5 T cell receptor beta chains below were found in one sample sequenced in a study of shared clonotypes between healthy human individuals. Clones were read by immunoSEQ multiplex PCR, and TCRdb kept only the in-frame ones, dropping some. Seen here are 2,500,000 or so clones, around 92% observed once, and the top ten hold approximately 0.41%. Sequencing used naive CD4+ T cells from PBMCs. Subset specified: CD45RA+ positively selected. These receptors originate from a man aged 18 to 29 in good health. Some clones in this sample may be carry-over from other donors' samples.

The CDR3: CASSLGAENTEAFF. DNA for the CDR3: TGTGCCAGCAGCTTAGGGGCAGAGAACACTGAAGCTTTCTTT. The chain combines TRBV7-9 with TRBJ1-1, with D hard to call. The CDR3 spans 14 residues. The V and J ends lost 1 base and 1 base respectively, with 7 bases between them. The germline V gene encodes CDR1 SEHNR and CDR2 FQNEAQ (reference sequence).

For this clone: The same CDR3 is also encoded by other DNA sequences in this sample. V usage is TRBV6-1 and J usage is TRBJ1-2; D gene ambiguous. The CDR3 covers 12 residues. CDR1 MNHNS and CDR2 SASEGT come from the germline V gene. The V end was cut by 4 bases, the J end by 2 bases, with 5 bases between. CDR3 sequence reads: CASSAQNYGYTF. Here the CDR3 DNA reads TGTGCCAGCAGTGCCCAGAACTATGGCTACACCTTC.

This rearrangement joins TRBV5-5 to TRBJ1-1; TRBD1 might be the D (5 bases). Per the germline V gene, CDR1 is SGHKS and CDR2 is YYEKEE (reference sequence). The CDR3 is 14 amino acids. Trimming removed 4 bases from V and 1 base from J, with 11 bases in between. The CDR3: CASSPGPSNTEAFF. The CDR3 bases are TGTGCCAGCAGCCCGGGACCCTCGAACACTGAAGCTTTCTTT. The full variable domain, its missing parts supplied by reference TRBV5-5 and TRBJ1-1, is DAGVTQSPTHLIKTRGQQVTLRCSPISGHKSVSWYQQVLGQGPQFIFQYYEKEERGRGNFPDRFSARQFPNYSSELNVNALLLGDSALYLCASSPGPSNTEAFFGQGTRLTVV.

This sequence joins TRBV5-4 and TRBJ2-7, with D possibly matching TRBD2 (7 bases). This CDR3 is 16 amino acids long. Trimming took 4 bases from V and 5 from J, leaving 22 bases between them. Germline values: CDR1 SGHNT, CDR2 YYREEE (reference sequence). CDR3 protein: CASSLGGGREVHEQYF. As DNA, the CDR3 is TGTGCCAGCAGCCTGGGAGGGGGTAGGGAGGTCCACGAGCAGTACTTC.

V gene TRBV5-1 combines with J gene TRBJ1-1, with a possible D match to TRBD1 (6 bases). Trimming shortened V by 1 base and J by 4 bases, and 14 bases separated the two germline ends. The germline V gene encodes CDR1 SGHRS and CDR2 YFSETQ. The CDR3 contains 15 residues. The CDR3 bases are TGCGCCAGCAGCTTGAACGGGGGGCCGGGCACTGAAGCTTTCTTT. This encodes CASSLNGGPGTEAFF.